The rows below give T cell receptor beta chains drawn from one sample of a study of cytomegalovirus exposure and HLA in healthy donors. TCRdb's table, derived via immunoSEQ multiplex PCR, lists solely in-frame clones and lacks some. The sample has 180,000 or so clones, 76% seen once. The sequencing sample was made of PBMCs. These receptors were collected from a woman in her thirties in good health and CMV-seropositive. CDR3s include the opening cysteine and the closing phenylalanine or tryptophan. The order of the fields is V gene, D gene, clone size, J gene, CDR3 DNA, CDR3 protein. D genes are given only for firm matches. Only part of the rows carry a size: once, few, many, or a class if the clone is expanded.

TRBV4-2,TRBD2,.,TRBJ2-3,TGTGCCAGCAGCCAAGGCCCTAGCGGATCCACAGATACGCAGTATTTT,CASSQGPSGSTDTQYF
TRBV6-5,TRBD1,.,TRBJ1-2,TGTGCCAGCAGCAGGGACAGCTATGGCTACACCTTC,CASSRDSYGYTF
TRBV5-4,TRBD2,.,TRBJ2-1,TGTGCCAGCAGCTTGGCCGGGACTAGCGGGTACAATGAGCAGTTCTTC,CASSLAGTSGYNEQFF
TRBV18,.,.,TRBJ1-4,TGTGCCAGCTCACCGTTCGGGTGGTTAGAAGAAAAACTGTTTTTT,CASSPFGWLEEKLFF
TRBV29-1,TRBD1,few,TRBJ1-3,TGCAGCGCTGGACAGGGGACTGGAAACACCATATATTTT,CSAGQGTGNTIYF
TRBV11-3,TRBD1,.,TRBJ2-1,TGTGCCAGCAGCTTAGGGGGGACAGGGTCCTCCTACAATGAGCAGTTCTTC,CASSLGGTGSSYNEQFF
TRBV4-1,.,.,TRBJ1-1,TGCGCCAGCAGCCAAGGCACGAGTTCAAGAAACACTGAAGCTTTCTTT,CASSQGTSSRNTEAFF
TRBV19,TRBD1,.,TRBJ1-2,TGTGCCAGTAACATGGGGACAGCCTATGGCTACACCTTC,CASNMGTAYGYTF
TRBV27,.,.,TRBJ2-5,TGTGCCAGCAGCCTATCCCCGACTTTGTACCAAGAGACCCAGTACTTC,CASSLSPTLYQETQYF
TRBV4-3,TRBD2,.,TRBJ2-1,TGCGCCAGCAGCCCCGGACTAGCGGGGGGGCCTTTTAATGAGCAGTTCTTC,CASSPGLAGGPFNEQFF
TRBV11-3,TRBD1,.,TRBJ2-3,TGTGCCAGCAGCGATCGGGACAGGGGGCGACCAGATACGCAGTATTTT,CASSDRDRGRPDTQYF
TRBV6-1,TRBD2,.,TRBJ2-2,TGTGCCAGCAGTGAAAATTGGGGAGGGGAATGGGGACCCGGGGAGCTGTTTTTT,CASSENWGGEWGPGELFF
TRBV7-3,.,.,TRBJ2-3,TGTGCCAGCAGCTCGAAGCCGGAGGCTACGCAGTATTTT,CASSSKPEATQYF
TRBV2,TRBD2,.,TRBJ2-3,TGTGCCAGACTTCGCTTCGGGGGGGACCCAGATACGCAGTATTTT,CARLRFGGDPDTQYF
TRBV7-8,TRBD1,.,TRBJ1-6,TGTGCCAGCAGCTTACTGAGACAGGGAGGATCACCCCTCCACTTT,CASSLLRQGGSPLHF
TRBV10-3,TRBD2,.,TRBJ2-5,TGTGCCATCAGTGAGGGGAGCGGGGTTCAAGAGACCCAGTACTTC,CAISEGSGVQETQYF
TRBV7-9,.,.,TRBJ1-4,TGTGCCAGCAGCGGGCAAATTAATGAAAAACTGTTTTTT,CASSGQINEKLFF
TRBV10-2,TRBD1,.,TRBJ1-5,TGCGCCAGCAGTGAGTCCGTGGTGAAAAGACAGGGGGATTTGACCCAGCATTTT,CASSESVVKRQGDLTQHF
TRBV11-2,TRBD1,.,TRBJ2-3,TGTGCCAGCAGGCAAGACAGGGCCTACACAGATACGCAGTATTTT,CASRQDRAYTDTQYF
TRBV27,.,once,TRBJ1-1,TGTGCCAGCAGTTCCACACGTAACACTGAAGCTTTCTTT,CASSSTRNTEAFF
TRBV11-3,.,.,TRBJ2-1,TGTGCCAGCAGCTTTTCCGGAGATAACAATGAGCAGTTCTTC,CASSFSGDNNEQFF
TRBV20-1,.,.,TRBJ1-2,TGCAGTGCCGAGGGCAGTGGCTACACCTTC,CSAEGSGYTF
TRBV18,TRBD1,few,TRBJ1-5,TGTGCCAGCTCACCCGGGACAGGGGGCATGAATCAGCCCCAGCATTTT,CASSPGTGGMNQPQHF
TRBV7-2,TRBD1,once,TRBJ2-5,TGTGCCAGCAGCGTATACAGGGGTCAGGAGACCCAGTACTTC,CASSVYRGQETQYF
TRBV28,.,.,TRBJ1-2,TGTGCCAGCAGTTTTCAATACTATGGCTACACCTTC,CASSFQYYGYTF
TRBV19,.,.,TRBJ1-4,TGTGCCAGTACAAACAGGGCGAATGAAAAACTGTTTTTT,CASTNRANEKLFF
TRBV9,TRBD2,once,TRBJ2-7,TGTGCCAGCAGCGGGGGGACTAGCGGGATCTCCTACGAGCAGTACTTC,CASSGGTSGISYEQYF
TRBV27,TRBD1,.,TRBJ2-5,TGTGCCAGCAGTTTATCCGGGACAGAAGAGACCCAGTACTTC,CASSLSGTEETQYF
TRBV11-1,.,few,TRBJ2-7,TGTGCCAGCAGCTTAGCGCAAGGGGCCGCCTACGAGCAGTACTTC,CASSLAQGAAYEQYF
TRBV4-2,TRBD2,.,TRBJ2-1,TGTGCCAGCAGCCAAGAGGGATCGCTAGCGGGGGGGAACAATGAGCAGTTCTTC,CASSQEGSLAGGNNEQFF
TRBV28,TRBD1,.,TRBJ2-6,TGTGCCAGCAGCCATCGACAGGGGGCCTCTGGGGCCAACGTCCTGACTTTC,CASSHRQGASGANVLTF
TRBV6-5,.,.,TRBJ2-1,TGTGCCAGCAGTTACGCGGCGAGGGTGAATGAGCAGTTCTTC,CASSYAARVNEQFF
TRBV7-3,.,.,TRBJ2-1,TGTGCCAGCAGCCCCGGGACCTACAATGAGCAGTTCTTC,CASSPGTYNEQFF
TRBV28,TRBD1,.,TRBJ1-2,TGTGCCAGCAGTTTACTGGAGGGGGCTCGGATCTATGGCTACACCTTC,CASSLLEGARIYGYTF
TRBV25-1,TRBD2,.,TRBJ2-3,TGTGCCAGCAGTGGGGAATGGACTAGCGGGGTGGTTACGCAGTATTTT,CASSGEWTSGVVTQYF
TRBV27,.,.,TRBJ1-6,TGTGCCAGCAGTGTCCGGCTCGGAGGGTCCTATAATTCACCCCTCCACTTT,CASSVRLGGSYNSPLHF
TRBV5-4,.,.,TRBJ1-1,TGTGCCAGCAGCCGTACACGGAACACTGAAGCTTTCTTT,CASSRTRNTEAFF
TRBV6-5,TRBD2,.,TRBJ2-1,TGTGCCAGCAGTTCGACTAGCGGGGGGAAGTTCTTC,CASSSTSGGKFF
TRBV6-5,.,.,TRBJ1-2,TGTGCCAGCGGGTGGGCGGGCAGGGGTTATGGCTACACCTTC,CASGWAGRGYGYTF
TRBV27,TRBD2,once,TRBJ2-3,TGTGCCAGCAGGCTCCGGACTAGTTTAACAGATACGCAGTATTTT,CASRLRTSLTDTQYF
TRBV11-2,.,.,TRBJ2-2,TGTGCCCACAGAACGAACACCGGGGAGCTGTTTTTT,CAHRTNTGELFF
TRBV6-6,.,.,TRBJ1-6,TGTGCCAGCAGTTACCCTCGGGATTCACCCCTCCACTTT,CASSYPRDSPLHF
TRBV6-1,.,.,TRBJ2-1,TGTGCCAGCAGTGAGTGGGGAGATGAGCAGTTCTTC,CASSEWGDEQFF
TRBV18,TRBD1,.,TRBJ1-5,TGTGCCAGCTCACCTGGGACAGGGAATCAGCCCCAGCATTTT,CASSPGTGNQPQHF
TRBV27,.,few,TRBJ2-7,TGTGCCAGCAGACTTATTTGGGCAACCTGGCGGGCTACGGACTACGAGCAGTACTTC,CASRLIWATWRATDYEQYF
TRBV7-9,.,.,TRBJ1-2,TGTGCCAGCAGCCAAAACAGGGATCGCTATGGCTACACCTTC,CASSQNRDRYGYTF
TRBV27,TRBD1,.,TRBJ1-4,TGTGCCAGCTCCGGGACAGGGGTAGATAAACTGTTTTTT,CASSGTGVDKLFF
TRBV7-2,TRBD2,.,TRBJ2-5,TGTGCCAGCAGACCAAGCGGGGGGGCCTGGGAGACCCAGTACTTC,CASRPSGGAWETQYF
TRBV4-2,.,once,TRBJ2-1,TGTGCCAGCAGCCAAAAAGGGGTCAGGTCCTACAATGAGCAGTTCTTC,CASSQKGVRSYNEQFF
TRBV19,TRBD1,.,TRBJ1-1,TGTGCCAGTGGACAGACAGGGGCTCGCACTGAAGCTTTCTTT,CASGQTGARTEAFF
TRBV29-1,TRBD1,.,TRBJ1-2,TGCAGCGTTGAAGATCGGGAGACAGGGATCTATGGCTACACCTTC,CSVEDRETGIYGYTF
TRBV6-1,TRBD2,.,TRBJ2-7,TGTGCCAGCAGTGTAGCGGGGGGGAGATACGAGCAGTACTTC,CASSVAGGRYEQYF
TRBV7-8,.,.,TRBJ1-6,TGTGCCAGCAGCTTCGGTAGGGGTTATAATTCACCCCTCCACTTT,CASSFGRGYNSPLHF
TRBV4-2,TRBD1,.,TRBJ2-2,TGTGCCAGCAGTACCGGGACAGGGGAGACCGGGGAGCTGTTTTTT,CASSTGTGETGELFF